This TCR beta chain was sequenced in a study of blood T cell repertoires in COVID-19. Study at large: T cells, B-cell-depleted T cells, or PBMCs provided the cDNA or gDNA that served as material.

Some clones are missing from TCRdb's copy, which holds only in-frame ones; the method was immunoSEQ multiplex PCR. Found here are under 200,000 clones, 85% of them singletons; the top ten hold around 4.9%. Trimming left V 3 bases short and J 9 bases short, with 14 bases between. The CDR3 covers 13 residues. Germline V CDR1 and CDR2: DFQATT, SNEGSKA (reference sequence). This chain uses TRBV20-1 with TRBJ1-4; D is ambiguous. The TCR sequence derives from an elderly woman with acute or convalescent COVID-19. Sample: peripheral blood. The CDR3 sequence is CSASGRPTQKLFF. CDR3 sequence (DNA): TGCAGTGCTAGTGGGCGGCCGACCCAAAAACTGTTTTTT.